These 8 T cell receptor beta chains share one sample of origin, sequenced in a study of blood T cell repertoires in COVID-19. Only in-frame clones appear in the TCRdb table, and some are missing; sequencing was by immunoSEQ multiplex PCR. The repertoire holds over 450,000 clones, about 89% seen once, with about 8% in the top ten. Sequenced material: peripheral blood. The source of these receptors is a woman aged 45-65 years with COVID-19, enrolled during active disease.

The V gene is TRBV7-8, the J gene TRBJ2-2; TRBD1 aligns across 7 bases. This CDR3 comprises 19 residues. Trimming took 7 bases from V and 5 from J; bases not matched to a gene: 22. In germline, CDR1 is SGHVS, CDR2 FQNEAQ. The CDR3 loop reads CASTSSTGAAFHGTGELFF. Here the CDR3 DNA reads TGTGCCAGCACTTCCTCTACAGGGGCAGCCTTTCATGGGACCGGGGAGCTGTTTTTT.

The chain uses TRBV25-1 and TRBJ1-2; D is undetermined. The length of the CDR3 is 17 residues. Germline assignment: CDR1 MGHDK and CDR2 SYGVNS. The V gene lost 6 bases and the J gene lost 6 bases, with 26 bases spanning the gap. DNA for the CDR3: TGTGCCAGCAGACGAGAAAATCTGGACGGGAAATCGGATGGCTACACCTTC. It is translated as CASRRENLDGKSDGYTF.

This clone was counted between two and nine times. The genes are TRBV27 and TRBJ1-2; D is possibly TRBD1 (6 bases). Germline CDR1 is MNHEY and CDR2 is SMNVEV (reference sequence). V was pared by 3 bases and J by 8 bases, with 10 bases between. The CDR3 is 12 residues long. Written as DNA, the CDR3 is TGTGCCAGCAGTTTGACAGGAGGAGGCTACACCTTC. This codes for CASSLTGGGYTF.

The chain links TRBV5-6 to TRBJ2-7, with 7 bases that match TRBD1. The CDR3 covers 15 residues. CDR1 is SGHDT and CDR2 is YYEEEE in the germline V gene. With V trimmed by 4 bases and J by 7 bases, 14 bases remained unmatched. This CDR3 is CASSPARQGRWEQYF. CDR3 coding DNA: TGTGCCAGCAGCCCCGCCCGACAGGGACGATGGGAGCAGTACTTC.

This chain links TRBV28 with TRBJ1-5, with 7 bases identical to TRBD1. With V trimmed by 6 bases and J by 3 bases, 5 bases remained unmatched. Germline lookup yields CDR1 MDHEN and CDR2 SYDVKM. The CDR3 extends over 14 amino acids. This chain's CDR3 is CASRSTGFNQPQHF. As DNA, the CDR3 is TGTGCCAGCAGGTCGACAGGGTTCAATCAGCCCCAGCATTTT.

The V call is TRBV24-1, the J call TRBJ1-5, with D maybe TRBD1 (6 bases). The CDR3 runs 14 residues. CDR1 KGHDR and CDR2 SFDVKD come from the germline V gene. Trimming cost V 5 bases and J 1 base, with 8 bases left between them. CDR3 in amino acids: CATSGGQSNQPQHF. Written as DNA, the CDR3 is TGTGCCACCAGTGGCGGACAGAGCAATCAGCCCCAGCATTTT.

This clone was found a few times. The V gene is TRBV6-5, the J gene TRBJ1-2, with a tentative D call TRBD1 (5 bases). The CDR3 extends over 13 amino acids. CDR1 is MNHEY and CDR2 is SVGAGI in the germline V gene. V was clipped by 0 bases and J by 4 bases, with 6 bases between them. The CDR3 here is CASSYSTVYGYTF. CDR3 DNA: TGTGCCAGCAGTTACTCGACAGTCTATGGCTACACCTTC.

The chain has TRBV30 and TRBJ2-7, with 9 bases fitting TRBD2. CDR1 is GTSNPN, CDR2 SVGIG, per germline (reference sequence). The CDR3 sequence is 14 residues long. With V trimmed by 3 bases and J by 3 bases, 6 bases remained unmatched. The CDR3 sequence is CAWRGGGDFYEQYF. CDR3 sequence (DNA): TGTGCCTGGAGGGGCGGGGGGGACTTCTACGAGCAGTACTTC.